The 24 T cell receptor beta chains presented below share a single source sample, sequenced in a study of chemoradiotherapy in HPV16-positive cancers. Assay used: immunoSEQ multiplex PCR; TCRdb lists only in-frame clones, some missing. The repertoire has tens of thousands of clones, approximately 91% of them found once; the top ten carry 4% to 4.5%. Sequencing used blood, obtained from a patient who underwent chemoradiotherapy. Receptors originate from a human donor with HPV-associated anogenital cancer.

V and J are TRBV9 and TRBJ2-1; 9 bases match TRBD2. Germline assignment: CDR1 SGDLS and CDR2 YYNGEE. This CDR3 region has 14 residues. Unmatched junction bases numbered 5, after V lost 3 bases and J lost 7 bases. DNA of the CDR3: TGTGCCAGCAGCGGCGGGAGGGGGTCTAATGAGCAGTTCTTC. Translating gives CASSGGRGSNEQFF. Drawing the rest from reference TRBV9 and TRBJ2-1, the complete variable domain is DSGVTQTPKHLITATGQRVTLRCSPRSGDLSVYWYQQSLDQGLQFLIQYYNGEERAKGNILERFSAQQFPDLHSELNLSSLELGDSALYFCASSGGRGSNEQFFGPGTRLTVL.

The V call is TRBV6-5, the J call TRBJ2-7; D remains ambiguous. Germline lookup yields CDR1 MNHEY and CDR2 SVGAGI. The V end was cut by 10 bases, the J end by 2 bases, with 15 bases between. The CDR3 is 13 residues long. The CDR3 region is CATSSRLPYEQYF. CDR3 in DNA: TGTGCCACCTCGTCAAGATTACCCTACGAGCAGTACTTC.

This clone came up a few times. The chain recombines TRBV27 with TRBJ2-7, with TRBD2 identical over 11 bases. Trimming cost V 4 bases and J 3 bases; bases outside gene matches: 5. Germline V CDR1 and CDR2: MNHEY, SMNVEV (reference sequence). This CDR3 has 15 amino acids. The DNA of the CDR3 is TGTGCCAGCAGTTCGGCCGGACTAGCGGGCTACGAGCAGTACTTC. Its protein product is CASSSAGLAGYEQYF.

This clone appeared a single time. J is TRBJ2-1 and V is TRBV29-1; a weak D match, TRBD2 (6 bases). Trimming removed 5 bases from V and 16 bases from J, with 21 bases in between. The CDR3 is made up of 12 amino acids. The germline V gene has CDR1 SQVTM and CDR2 ANQGSEA. The CDR3 loop is CSVSQRANWEFF. CDR3 DNA: TGCAGCGTTTCCCAGCGGGCGAACTGGGAATTCTTC.

The CDR3, as DNA: TGTGCCAGCAGCTTGTGGGCCGGGACTAGGGGTCCCGCGTCAGATACGCAGTATTTT. Its protein product is CASSLWAGTRGPASDTQYF. This sequence joins TRBV5-8 and TRBJ2-3, with 8 bases fitting TRBD2. Germline trimming cut 1 base from V and 4 bases from J; bases unmatched to any gene: 17. Germline-derived CDR1 and CDR2 are SGHTS and YDEGEE. The CDR3 is made up of 19 amino acids.

This clone was seen just once. The chain uses TRBV27 and TRBJ1-1; 7 nucleotides align to TRBD1. J was trimmed by 5 bases and V by 7 bases; bases with no gene match: 4. Per germline, CDR1 MNHEY and CDR2 SMNVEV (reference sequence). The CDR3 is made up of 12 amino acids. Written as DNA, the CDR3 is TGTGCCAGCACCCAGGGGGTAACTGAAGCTTTCTTT. It codes for CASTQGVTEAFF.

The chain joins TRBV9 to TRBJ2-3; a weak D match, TRBD1 (6 bases). The CDR3 is made up of 14 amino acids. Trimming took 3 bases from V and 4 from J, leaving 12 bases between them. Germline values: CDR1 SGDLS, CDR2 YYNGEE. CDR3 residues: CASSALQGPDTQYF. CDR3 in DNA: TGTGCCAGCAGCGCCCTACAGGGCCCAGATACGCAGTATTTT.

V is TRBV6-4 and J is TRBJ2-1; 11 bases line up with TRBD2. From germline, CDR1 is MRHNA and CDR2 SNTAGT. The ends lost 6 bases at V and 7 bases at J; junction bases unmatched: 5. The CDR3 covers 14 residues. CDR3 nucleotide sequence: TGTGCCAGCAGCCGACTAGCGGGGAGAAATGAGCAGTTCTTC. This codes for CASSRLAGRNEQFF.

This chain joins TRBV7-6 and TRBJ1-1; no clear D gene. Trimming removed 1 base from V and 11 bases from J, with 14 bases in between. In germline, CDR1 is SGHVS, CDR2 FNYEAQ. CDR3 length equals 13 residues. In DNA, the CDR3 is TGTGCCAGCAGCTTAGGAATGCCGGGTGTTGCTTTCTTT. Its protein product is CASSLGMPGVAFF.

Regarding this clone: One end of the junction does not line up with germline, which may come from a read error. The chain employs TRBV7-7 and TRBJ2-2; 10 bases map to TRBD2. Looked up from germline, CDR1 is SSHAT and CDR2 is FNYEAQ (reference sequence). CDR3 length equals 16 residues. CDR3 bases: TGTGCTAGCAGCTCTTCTAGCGGGAGCCGGACCGGGGAGCTGTTTTTT. This translates into CASSSSSGSRTGELFF.

This chain connects TRBV2 to TRBJ1-5; a possible D gene is TRBD1 (6 bases). CDR3 size: 15 residues. Germline CDR1 is SNHLY and CDR2 is FYNNEI. Trimming left V 1 base short and J 4 bases short, with 11 bases between. The CDR3 is CASSEGTASNQPQHF. DNA for the CDR3: TGTGCCAGCAGTGAAGGGACAGCGAGTAATCAGCCCCAGCATTTT.

This clone showed up just once. One end of the junction varies from germline; a read error may be responsible. The rearrangement joins TRBV7-7 to TRBJ2-1, with 8 nucleotides matching TRBD2. This CDR3 has 15 amino acids. Per germline, CDR1 SSHAT and CDR2 FNYEAQ (reference sequence). The chain's CDR3 is CASSLSGRGNGEQFF. CDR3 in DNA: TGTGCTAGCAGCTTAAGCGGGAGAGGTAACGGTGAGCAGTTCTTC.

The V gene is TRBV30, the J gene TRBJ1-2, with TRBD1 as a possible D gene (5 bases). CDR3 length: 13 amino acids. V gave up 0 bases and J gave up 3 bases, with 8 bases separating them. The V gene's germline CDR1 is GTSNPN and CDR2 SVGIG (reference sequence). The CDR3 nucleotides read TGTGCCTGGAGTGTAGCGGGGGACTATGGCTACACCTTC. Amino acids: CAWSVAGDYGYTF.

J is TRBJ1-1 and V is TRBV28, with D perhaps matching TRBD1 (5 bases). Trimming removed 6 bases at V and 5 bases at J, with 19 bases between. CDR3 size: 15 residues. CDR1 and CDR2 (germline): MDHEN, SYDVKM. The CDR3 here is CASSPGRVPWTEAFF. Written as DNA, the CDR3 is TGTGCCAGCAGCCCAGGGCGGGTACCGTGGACTGAAGCTTTCTTT.

The chain carries TRBV28 and TRBJ1-6; D is ambiguous. In germline, CDR1 is MDHEN, CDR2 SYDVKM. V was cut by 11 bases and J by 7 bases, with 18 bases left in between. The CDR3 extends over 14 amino acids. CDR3 residues: CASHSPGNNSPLHF. In DNA, the CDR3 is TGTGCCTCCCATTCTCCCGGGAACAATTCACCCCTCCACTTT.

This clone was observed a single time. The J gene is TRBJ1-1, the V gene TRBV21-1. TRBV21-1 is tagged as a pseudogene. The CDR3 is 11 amino acids. As DNA, the CDR3 is TGTGCCAGCAGCCCAGAAGGTGAGGCTTTCTTT. This gives the protein CASSPEGEAFF.

The chain combines TRBV28 with TRBJ1-4; TRBD1 is a possible D gene (5 bases). V was shortened by 6 bases and J by 10 bases, with 12 bases between the two germline ends. The germline CDR1 and CDR2 sequences are MDHEN and SYDVKM. The CDR3 sequence is 12 residues long. The chain's CDR3 is CASRKLGGKLFF. As DNA, the CDR3 is TGTGCCAGCAGAAAGCTCGGGGGAAAACTGTTTTTT.

V and J are TRBV28 and TRBJ1-2; D uncertain. V shed 6 bases and J shed 5 bases, with 10 bases lying between them. The CDR3 is 12 amino acids. Germline CDR1 is MDHEN and CDR2 is SYDVKM. The CDR3 loop is CASSPLGYGYTF. CDR3 nucleotides: TGTGCCAGCAGCCCGCTAGGGTATGGCTACACCTTC.

The chain has TRBV5-5 and TRBJ2-3; the D gene is possibly TRBD2 (6 bases). Germline loops: CDR1 SGHKS, CDR2 YYEKEE (reference sequence). The CDR3 contains 18 residues. V was shortened by 4 bases and J by 6 bases, with 27 bases between the two germline ends. CDR3 protein: CASSQESSAGRIRDTQYF. The DNA of the CDR3 is TGTGCCAGCAGCCAAGAGAGCTCCGCGGGGCGGATTCGGGATACGCAGTATTTT.

The chain combines TRBV5-1 with TRBJ1-5; D is possibly TRBD1 (6 bases). The germline V and J ends were trimmed by 4 bases and 1 base, with 9 bases remaining between them. The germline V gene has CDR1 SGHRS and CDR2 YFSETQ. This CDR3 spans 14 amino acids. Here the CDR3 DNA reads TGCGCCAGCAGCCTTGACAGGAGCAATCAGCCCCAGCATTTT. Protein: CASSLDRSNQPQHF.

The chain employs TRBV6-8 and TRBJ2-3; 13 bases fit TRBD2. Per the germline V gene, CDR1 is MNHGY and CDR2 is SAAAGT. The CDR3 is made up of 15 amino acids. The ends lost 5 bases at V and 4 bases at J; junction bases unmatched: 3. The CDR3 region is CASSKLAGGPDTQYF. For the CDR3, the DNA is TGTGCCAGCAGTAAACTAGCGGGAGGGCCAGATACGCAGTATTTT.

Regarding this clone: Compared with germline, one end of the junction differs, possibly owing to a read error. The CDR3 protein is CASIEGLGYGYTF. CDR3 sequence (DNA): TGTGCCAGCATTGAAGGGTTGGGCTATGGCTACACCTTC. This chain links TRBV6-1 with TRBJ1-2; D gene ambiguous. CDR1 is MNHNS, CDR2 SASEGT, per germline. This CDR3 has 13 residues.

The rearrangement links TRBV7-6 to TRBJ2-5; D unresolved. This CDR3 has 14 amino acids. CDR1 is SGHVS, CDR2 FNYEAQ, per germline. Trimming left V 1 base short and J 5 bases short, with 11 bases between. The CDR3 DNA sequence: TGTGCCAGCAGCTTAGGTACCCCCCCCGAGACCCAGTACTTC. Its translation: CASSLGTPPETQYF. Looking up the rest from reference TRBV7-6 and TRBJ2-5 gives the full variable domain: GAGVSQSPRYKVTKRGQDVALRCDPISGHVSLYWYRQALGQGPEFLTYFNYEAQQDKSGLPNDRFSAERPEGSISTLTIQRTEQRDSAMYRCASSLGTPPETQYFGPGTRLLVL.

The chain has TRBV6-4 and TRBJ1-5, with D unclear. Trimming took 7 bases from V and 7 from J, leaving 20 bases between them. The CDR3 totals 15 residues. Per germline, CDR1 MRHNA and CDR2 SNTAGT. This CDR3 reads CASNTMAEIVQPQHF. The CDR3 DNA reads as TGTGCCAGCAATACCATGGCGGAGATTGTGCAGCCCCAGCATTTT.